This TCR beta chain comes out of a study of T cell responses to AZD1222 COVID-19 vaccine. Whole-study results and caveats: Unmutated regions of variants are reportedly targeted by nearly half of spike-specific TCRs. Sampled repertoires all dated from after the peak T cell response. There were vaccine-associated CD4 TCRs across spike, dominant at 160-218 and 743-854. Seropositive status at baseline applied to only a handful of AZD1222 recipients.

Looked up from germline, CDR1 is LNHDA and CDR2 is SQIVND (reference sequence). The V end lost 2 bases, the J end lost 2 bases, and 7 bases lay between the germline ends. This CDR3 contains 14 residues. The data were produced by immunoSEQ multiplex PCR, yet TCRdb's version contains in-frame clones alone and is incomplete. This sample has more than 120,000 clones, with roughly 87% found just once. To note about this clone: Its specificity is unknown. This sample also contains other DNA sequences that code for the same CDR3.

This TCR was sampled from an adult who received the MenACWY meningococcal vaccine as a control. The specimen was peripheral blood, collected 28 days after the second dose of the MenACWY control vaccine. The chain couples TRBV19 to TRBJ1-3; perhaps TRBD1 as D (5 bases). The DNA for the CDR3 is TGTGCCAGTAGTATACGGGACGCTGGAAACACCATATATTTT. Protein product: CASSIRDAGNTIYF. Filled out from reference TRBV19 and TRBJ1-3, the complete variable domain reads DGGITQSPKYLFRKEGQNVTLSCEQNLNHDAMYWYRQDPGQGLRLIYYSQIVNDFQKGDIAEGYSVSREKKESFPLTVTSAQKNPTAFYLCASSIRDAGNTIYFGEGSWLTVV.